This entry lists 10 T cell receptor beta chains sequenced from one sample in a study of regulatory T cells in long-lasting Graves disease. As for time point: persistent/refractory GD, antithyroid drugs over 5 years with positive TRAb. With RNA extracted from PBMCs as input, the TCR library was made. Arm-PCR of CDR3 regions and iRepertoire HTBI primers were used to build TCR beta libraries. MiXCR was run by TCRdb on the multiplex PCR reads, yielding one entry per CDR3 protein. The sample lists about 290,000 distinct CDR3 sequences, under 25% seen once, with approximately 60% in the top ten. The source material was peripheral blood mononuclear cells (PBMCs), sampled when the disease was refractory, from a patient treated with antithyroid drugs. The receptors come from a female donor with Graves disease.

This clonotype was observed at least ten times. Here the CDR3 DNA reads TGTGCCAGCAGCTTACCCAGGGGGCGCGCTGAAGCTTTCTTT. This gives the protein CASSLPRGRAEAFF. The genes are TRBV7-8 and TRBJ1-1, with 8 bases fitting TRBD1. The CDR3 extends over 14 amino acids. Germline V gene sequence: CDR1 SGHVS, CDR2 FQNEAQ. Unmatched junction bases numbered 5, after V lost 2 bases and J lost 6 bases.

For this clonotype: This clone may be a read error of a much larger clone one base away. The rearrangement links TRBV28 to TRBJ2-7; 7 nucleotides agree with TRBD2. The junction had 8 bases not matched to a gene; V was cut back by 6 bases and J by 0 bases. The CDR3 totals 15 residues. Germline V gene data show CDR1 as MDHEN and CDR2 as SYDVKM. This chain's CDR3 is CASSPWGGSSYEQYF. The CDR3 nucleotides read TGTGCCAGCAGCCCCTGGGGGGGAAGCTCCTACGAGCAGTACTTC. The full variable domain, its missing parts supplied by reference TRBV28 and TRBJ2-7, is DVKVTQSSRYLVKRTGEKVFLECVQDMDHENMFWYRQDPGLGLRLIYFSYDVKMKEKGDIPEGYSVSREKKERFSLILESASTNQTSMYLCASSPWGGSSYEQYFGPGTRLTVT.

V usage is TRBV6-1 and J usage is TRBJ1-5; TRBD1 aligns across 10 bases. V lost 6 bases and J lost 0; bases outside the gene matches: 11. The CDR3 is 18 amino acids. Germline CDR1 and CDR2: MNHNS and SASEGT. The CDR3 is CASSTRDRGGYSNQPQHF. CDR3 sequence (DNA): TGTGCCAGCAGCACCCGGGACAGGGGCGGATATAGCAATCAGCCCCAGCATTTT.

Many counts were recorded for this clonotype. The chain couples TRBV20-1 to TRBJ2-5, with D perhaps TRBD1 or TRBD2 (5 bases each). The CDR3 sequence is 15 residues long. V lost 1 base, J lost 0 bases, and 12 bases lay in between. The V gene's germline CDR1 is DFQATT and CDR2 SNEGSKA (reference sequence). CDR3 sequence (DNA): TGCAGTGCTAGAGCGCCGGGACCGCACCAAGAGACCCAGTACTTC. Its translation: CSARAPGPHQETQYF.

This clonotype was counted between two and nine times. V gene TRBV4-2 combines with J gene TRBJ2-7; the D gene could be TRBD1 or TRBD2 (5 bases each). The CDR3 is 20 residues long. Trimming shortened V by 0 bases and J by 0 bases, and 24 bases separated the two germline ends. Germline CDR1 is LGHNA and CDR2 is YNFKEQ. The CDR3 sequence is CASSQELAPQAQRGSYEQYF. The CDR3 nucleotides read TGTGCCAGCAGCCAAGAATTAGCGCCCCAAGCCCAAAGGGGCTCCTACGAGCAGTACTTC.

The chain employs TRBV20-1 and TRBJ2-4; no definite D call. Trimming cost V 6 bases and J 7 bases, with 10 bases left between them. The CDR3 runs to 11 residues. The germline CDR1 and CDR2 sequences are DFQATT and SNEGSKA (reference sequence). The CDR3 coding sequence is TGCAGTGCCACATGGGTGAACATTCAGTACTTC. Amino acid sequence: CSATWVNIQYF.

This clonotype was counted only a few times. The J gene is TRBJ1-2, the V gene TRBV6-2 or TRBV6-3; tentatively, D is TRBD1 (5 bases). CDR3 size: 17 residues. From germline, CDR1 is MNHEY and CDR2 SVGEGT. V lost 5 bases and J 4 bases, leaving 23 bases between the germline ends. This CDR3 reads CASSEGQGAGLGYGYTF. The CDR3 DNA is TGTGCCAGCAGTGAAGGTCAGGGTGCGGGTCTTGGCTATGGCTACACCTTC.

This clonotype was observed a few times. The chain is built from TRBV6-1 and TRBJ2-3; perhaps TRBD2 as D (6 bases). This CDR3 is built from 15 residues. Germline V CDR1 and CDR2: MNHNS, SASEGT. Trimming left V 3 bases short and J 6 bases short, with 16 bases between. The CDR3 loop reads CASSDSGEGWDTQYF. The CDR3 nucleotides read TGTGCCAGCAGTGATAGCGGAGAGGGGTGGGATACGCAGTATTTT.

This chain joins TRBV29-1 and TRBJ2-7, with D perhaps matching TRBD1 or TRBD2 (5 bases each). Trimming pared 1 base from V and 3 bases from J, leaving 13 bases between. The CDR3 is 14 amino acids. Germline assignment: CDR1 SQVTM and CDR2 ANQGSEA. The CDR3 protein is CSVEGGDPDYEQYF. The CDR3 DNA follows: TGCAGCGTTGAAGGAGGGGACCCGGACTACGAGCAGTACTTC.

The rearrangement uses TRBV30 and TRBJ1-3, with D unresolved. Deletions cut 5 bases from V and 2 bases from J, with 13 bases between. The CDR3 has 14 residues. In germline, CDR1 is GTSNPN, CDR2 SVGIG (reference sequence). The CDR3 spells CAWHSSGPGNTIYF. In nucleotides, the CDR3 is TGTGCCTGGCACTCCAGCGGCCCTGGAAACACCATATATTTT.